The next 18 T cell receptor beta chains were all read from a single sample in a study of blood T cell repertoires in COVID-19. Libraries were prepared by immunoSEQ multiplex PCR; TCRdb keeps only in-frame clonotypes and omits some of them. This table holds 250,000 to 350,000 clones, around 87% found once. Sequencing used peripheral blood. The receptor source for this set is a woman aged 50 to 60 who had recovered from COVID-19.

This clone was counted ten times or more. V is TRBV2 and J is TRBJ2-2; TRBD1 might be the D (6 bases). The CDR3 is made up of 14 amino acids. Looked up from germline, CDR1 is SNHLY and CDR2 is FYNNEI. Trimming stripped 3 bases from V and 7 bases from J, with 12 bases between. CDR3 sequence (DNA): TGTGCCAGCAGTGATACAGGGCATAACGGGGAGCTGTTTTTT. Protein: CASSDTGHNGELFF.

The chain joins TRBV7-9 to TRBJ2-1; TRBD2 is a possible D gene (6 bases). CDR1 SEHNR and CDR2 FQNEAQ come from the germline V gene (reference sequence). Trimming took 4 bases from V and 8 from J, leaving 15 bases between them. The CDR3 is made up of 14 amino acids. DNA for the CDR3: TGTGCCAGCAGCTGGAGGGCTAGCGTCTATGAGCAGTTCTTC. Protein sequence: CASSWRASVYEQFF.

The sample holds one count of this clone. The V call is TRBV12-3 or TRBV12-4, the J call TRBJ1-1, with D possibly being TRBD1 (6 bases). The CDR3 sequence is 13 residues long. V was cut by 5 bases and J by 5 bases, with 12 bases left in between. This chain's CDR3 is CASSPQGGTEAFF. Here the CDR3 DNA reads TGTGCCAGCAGTCCACAGGGCGGGACTGAAGCTTTCTTT.

This clone has more than one count but fewer than ten. This sequence joins TRBV2 and TRBJ1-6; D uncertain. The CDR3 loop spans 13 amino acids. Trimming took off 2 bases at V and 10 bases at J, with 9 bases between the two ends. Germline CDR1 and CDR2: SNHLY and FYNNEI. CDR3 sequence reads: CASSEQDRSPLHF. In DNA, the CDR3 is TGTGCCAGCAGTGAACAGGATAGGTCACCCCTCCACTTT.

The chain uses TRBV27 and TRBJ2-1, with D uncertain. The germline V gene encodes CDR1 MNHEY and CDR2 SMNVEV (reference sequence). This CDR3 is built from 11 residues. Trimming pared 8 bases from V and 7 bases from J, leaving 9 bases between. CDR3 sequence (DNA): TGTGCCAGCTCTACCCTAAATGAGCAGTTCTTC. As protein: CASSTLNEQFF.

This chain uses TRBV28 with TRBJ1-4; D remains unclear. Germline loops: CDR1 MDHEN, CDR2 SYDVKM. Between the trimmed V and J ends, which lost 3 bases and 7 bases, there was a span of 9 bases. The CDR3 consists of 13 residues. The chain's CDR3 is CASSFLGSEKLFF. As DNA, the CDR3 is TGTGCCAGCAGTTTTCTAGGTAGTGAAAAACTGTTTTTT. Full variable domain (rest looked up from reference TRBV28 and TRBJ1-4): DVKVTQSSRYLVKRTGEKVFLECVQDMDHENMFWYRQDPGLGLRLIYFSYDVKMKEKGDIPEGYSVSREKKERFSLILESASTNQTSMYLCASSFLGSEKLFFGSGTQLSVL.

V usage is TRBV4-2 and J usage is TRBJ1-1; 7 nucleotides line up with TRBD1. V lost 0 bases, J lost 0 bases, and 13 bases stayed unmatched. The CDR3 is 19 residues long. Germline V lookup: CDR1 LGHNA, CDR2 YNFKEQ. The CDR3 loop is CASSQDRGGFTGVNTEAFF. Here the CDR3 DNA reads TGTGCCAGCAGCCAAGATAGGGGAGGTTTTACAGGGGTGAACACTGAAGCTTTCTTT.

The chain carries TRBV3-1 (or the pseudogene TRBV3-2) and TRBJ2-1; 9 bases are a match to TRBD1. The CDR3 has 16 residues. The germline V gene encodes CDR1 LGHDT and CDR2 YNNKEL (reference sequence). The V and J ends lost 4 bases and 4 bases, in that order; junction bases with no gene match: 8. The CDR3 bases are TGTGCCAGCAGCCCGACGGCGGGACAGGGATACAATGAGCAGTTCTTC. Encoded protein: CASSPTAGQGYNEQFF.

The chain couples TRBV5-1 to TRBJ1-1, with a tentative D call TRBD1 (5 bases). The CDR3 extends over 14 amino acids. The germline V gene encodes CDR1 SGHRS and CDR2 YFSETQ. V lost 5 bases to trimming and J lost 0 bases, with 11 bases between them. CDR3 sequence reads: CASSHDRLNTEAFF. In DNA form, the CDR3 reads TGCGCCAGCAGTCATGACAGATTGAACACTGAAGCTTTCTTT.

V usage is TRBV28 and J usage is TRBJ1-1, with 8 bases aligning to TRBD1. With 7 bases clipped from V and 1 base from J, the junction kept 5 bases outside the gene matches. The CDR3 is made up of 14 amino acids. Germline CDR1 MDHEN, CDR2 SYDVKM. This CDR3 reads CASTAGGANTEAFF. Here the CDR3 DNA reads TGTGCCAGCACAGCAGGGGGCGCGAACACTGAAGCTTTCTTT.

V is TRBV10-3 and J is TRBJ2-3; D gene unclear. CDR3 size: 13 residues. Germline V gives CDR1 ENHRY, CDR2 SYGVKD. Trimming removed 9 bases from V and 2 bases from J, with 12 bases in between. This CDR3 is CAIAERSTDTQYF. Here the CDR3 DNA reads TGTGCCATAGCCGAGAGGTCCACAGATACGCAGTATTTT.

The rearrangement uses TRBV13 and TRBJ1-4; a weak D match, TRBD1 (5 bases). Trimming shortened V by 0 bases and J by 1 base, and 12 bases separated the two germline ends. The CDR3 contains 17 residues. Per germline, CDR1 PRHDT and CDR2 FYEKMQ (reference sequence). Written as DNA, the CDR3 is TGTGCCAGCAGCTTAGGCACGGGGCGGGGAACTAATGAAAAACTGTTTTTT. The encoded protein is CASSLGTGRGTNEKLFF.

The chain recombines TRBV9 with TRBJ2-3, with 10 bases identical to TRBD2. The CDR3 runs 16 residues. CDR1 is SGDLS and CDR2 is YYNGEE in the germline V gene. After removal of 5 bases from V and 4 bases from J, the junction contained 10 bases not matched to a gene. Here the CDR3 DNA reads TGTGCCAGCAGTAAGCGGGGGGGCCCTTCGGCAGATACGCAGTATTTT. It yields the protein CASSKRGGPSADTQYF.

The chain links TRBV10-3 to TRBJ2-3; TRBD1 agrees at 10 bases. Looked up from germline, CDR1 is ENHRY and CDR2 is SYGVKD. V gave up 4 bases and J gave up 1 base; unmatched junction bases: 11. The CDR3 sequence is 18 residues long. CDR3 in DNA: TGTGCCATCAGTGCACGGCCGGACAGGGGGGTTGGCACAGATACGCAGTATTTT. Its protein product is CAISARPDRGVGTDTQYF.

This sequence joins TRBV7-3 and TRBJ2-5, with D possibly matching TRBD2 (7 bases). Trimming left V 1 base short and J 4 bases short, with 16 bases between. The CDR3 is made up of 16 amino acids. CDR1 is SGHTA and CDR2 is FQGTGA in the germline V gene. CDR3 bases: TGTGCCAGCAGCTTAAATAGGCCAGGGGAGGGAGAGACCCAGTACTTC. Residues: CASSLNRPGEGETQYF.

The table lists this clone with a count of one. V is TRBV11-1 and J is TRBJ1-2; 7 bases are shared with TRBD1. V dropped 3 bases and J dropped 3; count of bases not matched to a gene: 7. CDR3 length equals 15 residues. Germline V gene sequence: CDR1 SGHAT, CDR2 FQDESV (reference sequence). DNA of the CDR3: TGTGCCAGCAGCTTGGGTACAGGGGTGGACTATGGCTACACCTTC. Translating it yields CASSLGTGVDYGYTF. The variable domain in full, completed from reference TRBV11-1 and TRBJ1-2, reads EAEVAQSPRYKITEKSQAVAFWCDPISGHATLYWYRQILGQGPELLVQFQDESVVDDSQLPKDRFSAERLKGVDSTLKIQPAELGDSAMYLCASSLGTGVDYGYTFGSGTRLTVV.

V and J are TRBV11-2 and TRBJ1-1; D gene unclear. V was clipped by 3 bases and J by 3 bases, with 8 bases between them. The germline V gene has CDR1 SGHAT and CDR2 FQNNGV. This CDR3 spans 13 amino acids. The CDR3 loop is CASSFRYDTEAFF. The CDR3 DNA follows: TGTGCCAGCAGCTTTCGGTATGACACTGAAGCTTTCTTT.

V and J are TRBV4-3 and TRBJ2-1; 7 bases agree with TRBD2. Germline assignment: CDR1 LGHNA and CDR2 YSLEER. J gave up 11 bases and V 6 bases, and 16 bases lay outside the gene matches. The CDR3 length is 15 residues. In DNA, the CDR3 is TGCGCCAGCAGTCCTGATAGCGGGTGGACGAGTAAGCAGTTCTTC. Translation: CASSPDSGWTSKQFF.